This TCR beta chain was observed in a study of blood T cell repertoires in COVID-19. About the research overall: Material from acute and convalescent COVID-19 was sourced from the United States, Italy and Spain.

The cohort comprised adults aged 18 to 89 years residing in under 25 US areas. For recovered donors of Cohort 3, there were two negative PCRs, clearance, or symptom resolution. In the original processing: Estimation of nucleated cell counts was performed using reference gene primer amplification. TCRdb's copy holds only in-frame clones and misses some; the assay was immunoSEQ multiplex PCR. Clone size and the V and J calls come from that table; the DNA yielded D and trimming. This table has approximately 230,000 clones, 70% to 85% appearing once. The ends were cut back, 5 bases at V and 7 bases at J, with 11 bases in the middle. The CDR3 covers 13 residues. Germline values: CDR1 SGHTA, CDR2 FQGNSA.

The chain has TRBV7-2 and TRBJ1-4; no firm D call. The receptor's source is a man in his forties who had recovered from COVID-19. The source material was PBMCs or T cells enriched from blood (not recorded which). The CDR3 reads CASSPLALEKLFF. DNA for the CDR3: TGTGCCAGCAGCCCTCTGGCTCTTGAAAAACTGTTTTTT.